This T cell receptor beta chain was recovered during a study of shared clonotypes between healthy human individuals. The protocol was immunoSEQ multiplex PCR, while the TCRdb copy is restricted to in-frame clones and leaves out a portion. The table records over a million clones, approximately 80% of them present only once. The CDR3 covers 15 residues. J was trimmed by 4 bases and V by 5 bases; bases with no gene match: 5. Germline-derived CDR1 and CDR2 are SGHTA and FQGNSA. The source material was memory CD4+ T cells from PBMCs. Subset meaning: CD45RA-negative fraction. The gene calls are TRBV7-2 and TRBJ1-4; TRBD1 matches at 9 bases. This clonotype was sampled from a young man in good health. Some clones in this sample may be carry-over from other donors' samples. The chain's CDR3 is CASSRGDRDNEKLFF. The CDR3 DNA reads TGTGCCAGCAGCAGGGGGGACAGGGATAATGAAAAACTGTTTTTT.